This T cell receptor beta chain was retrieved from a study of shared clonotypes between healthy human individuals. The donors were adults (healthy and HIV-negative) with no recent acute infections or vaccinations. Sequenced by immunoSEQ multiplex PCR; TCRdb stores in-frame clones only, minus some. This table has about 1.5 million clones, approximately 98% appearing once. The source material was naive CD4+ T cells sorted from blood. Indicated subset: CD45RA+ positively selected. This receptor was identified in a man under 40 in good health.

CDR3 coding DNA: TGTGCCAGCAGCGTAACGTCTAGCGGGAGTAGTTACAATGAGCAGTTCTTC. The encoded protein is CASSVTSSGSSYNEQFF. The rearrangement links TRBV9 to TRBJ2-1, with TRBD2 matching 10 bases. J was trimmed by 4 bases and V by 1 base; bases with no gene match: 8. The length of the CDR3 is 17 residues. Germline values: CDR1 SGDLS, CDR2 YYNGEE.